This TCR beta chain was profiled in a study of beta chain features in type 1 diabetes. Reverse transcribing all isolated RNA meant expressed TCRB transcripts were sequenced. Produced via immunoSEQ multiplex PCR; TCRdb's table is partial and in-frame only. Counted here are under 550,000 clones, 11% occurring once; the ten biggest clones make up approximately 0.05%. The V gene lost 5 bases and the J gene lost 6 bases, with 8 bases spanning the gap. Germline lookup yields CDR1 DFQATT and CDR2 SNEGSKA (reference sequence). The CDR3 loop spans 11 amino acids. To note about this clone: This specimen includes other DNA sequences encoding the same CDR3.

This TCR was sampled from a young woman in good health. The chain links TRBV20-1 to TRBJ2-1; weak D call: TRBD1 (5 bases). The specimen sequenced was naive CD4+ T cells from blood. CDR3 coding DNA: TGCAGTGCTTCTAGGGGCAATGAGCAGTTCTTC. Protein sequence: CSASRGNEQFF.